This T cell receptor beta chain was profiled in a study of blood T cell repertoires in COVID-19. At the level of the study: The analysed material was cDNA or gDNA that came from T cells, B-cell-depleted T cells, or PBMCs.

CDR1 and CDR2 (germline): LGHNA, YNFKEQ. The CDR3 runs 14 residues. Unmatched junction bases numbered 5, after V lost 4 bases and J lost 5 bases. Authors' data handling: Amplified reference gene primers provided the basis for estimating nucleated cell counts. This table comes from immunoSEQ multiplex PCR, and its TCRdb copy is limited to in-frame clones, with some not included. V and J calls plus clone size are reproduced from that table; the DNA served to infer D and trimming. Here the sample spans 200,000 or so clones, around four fifths being singletons. The gene calls are TRBV4-2 and TRBJ2-1; 7 positions match TRBD2. Input material: peripheral blood. The source is a human donor with acute or convalescent COVID-19. The donor label of this sample is uncertain. In DNA, the CDR3 is TGTGCCAGCAGCCGCGGGACTACCAACAATGAGCAGTTCTTC. This gives the protein CASSRGTTNNEQFF.